Presented here are 23 T cell receptor beta chains from one specimen sequenced in a study of CD8 T cells in ankylosing spondylitis. TCRdb reprocessed the 5' RACE reads with MiXCR, giving one entry per CDR3 protein. The data contain around 250,000 distinct CDR3 sequences, around 10% of them seen just once; the ten biggest clones take up less than 7.5%. Sample: blood, either unsorted or a sorted T cell fraction (not recorded which). The origin of the receptors is a male donor with ankylosing spondylitis or in good health (not recorded which).

This clonotype showed up many times. The chain is built from TRBV24-1 and TRBJ2-7, with a tentative D call TRBD1 (5 bases). The CDR3 has 13 amino acids. Germline V lookup: CDR1 KGHDR, CDR2 SFDVKD. V was shortened by 9 bases and J by 1 base, with 12 bases between the two germline ends. CDR3 sequence reads: CATLTAPSYEQYF. Here the CDR3 DNA reads TGTGCCACCCTGACAGCACCGTCCTACGAGCAGTACTTC.

This clonotype was counted many times. J is TRBJ2-3 and V is TRBV24-1, with a possible D match to TRBD2 (5 bases). This CDR3 contains 14 residues. The germline CDR1 and CDR2 sequences are KGHDR and SFDVKD. The V end lost 7 bases, the J end lost 4 bases, and 14 bases lay between the germline ends. CDR3 sequence: CATSPPNGADTQYF. The CDR3 nucleotides read TGTGCCACCAGCCCCCCAAACGGGGCAGATACGCAGTATTTT.

This clonotype has just a few counts. This chain connects TRBV7-9 to TRBJ2-7; the D gene could be TRBD1 or TRBD2 (5 bases each). Germline V CDR1 and CDR2: SEHNR, FQNEAQ (reference sequence). Trimming left V 8 bases short and J 4 bases short, with 21 bases between. CDR3 length equals 15 residues. CDR3 sequence: CASGGFGAGGYEQYF. Written as DNA, the CDR3 is TGTGCCAGCGGCGGCTTTGGGGCAGGAGGTTACGAGCAGTACTTC. Drawing the rest from reference TRBV7-9 and TRBJ2-7, the complete variable domain is DTGVSQNPRHKITKRGQNVTFRCDPISEHNRLYWYRQTLGQGPEFLTYFQNEAQLEKSRLLSDRFSAERPKGSFSTLEIQRTEQGDSAMYLCASGGFGAGGYEQYFGPGTRLTVT.

The chain couples TRBV7-9 to TRBJ2-3; D is unclear. Germline CDR1 and CDR2: SEHNR and FQNEAQ (reference sequence). The CDR3 consists of 13 residues. The V and J ends lost 5 bases and 2 bases respectively, with 8 bases between them. CDR3 amino acids: CASSERFTDTQYF. The CDR3 nucleotides read TGTGCCAGCAGCGAACGGTTCACAGATACGCAGTATTTT. Looking up the rest from reference TRBV7-9 and TRBJ2-3 gives the full variable domain: DTGVSQNPRHKITKRGQNVTFRCDPISEHNRLYWYRQTLGQGPEFLTYFQNEAQLEKSRLLSDRFSAERPKGSFSTLEIQRTEQGDSAMYLCASSERFTDTQYFGPGTRLTVL.

This clonotype was found many times. The chain recombines TRBV5-5 with TRBJ2-2; D may be TRBD1 (5 bases). V lost 3 bases and J lost 4, with 13 bases in between. The CDR3 runs to 15 residues. The germline gives CDR1 SGHKS, CDR2 YYEKEE (reference sequence). In DNA form, the CDR3 reads TGTGCCAGCAGCTACCTGACAGACTTCACCGGGGAGCTGTTTTTT. This translates into CASSYLTDFTGELFF.

The chain links TRBV12-3 or TRBV12-4 to TRBJ2-7, with 10 nucleotides matching TRBD1. The V segment lost 4 bases and the J segment 4 bases; nucleotides outside the gene matches: 13. The CDR3 has 17 residues. The CDR3 DNA reads TGTGCCAGCAGTTCTCGACGACTGACAGGGGGCTTTTACGAGCAGTACTTC. It translates to CASSSRRLTGGFYEQYF.

Ten or more counts support this clonotype. This chain connects TRBV9 to TRBJ2-5; D ambiguous. The V gene's germline CDR1 is SGDLS and CDR2 YYNGEE. V was clipped by 0 bases and J by 2 bases, with 8 bases between them. The CDR3 extends over 14 amino acids. DNA of the CDR3: TGTGCCAGCAGCGTAGCGGTGGGACAAGAGACCCAGTACTTC. This gives the protein CASSVAVGQETQYF.

This rearrangement joins TRBV7-9 to TRBJ1-3; D remains unclear. Germline CDR1 reads SEHNR; CDR2 reads FQNEAQ (reference sequence). The CDR3 loop spans 16 amino acids. Deletions cut 5 bases from V and 8 bases from J, with 22 bases between. CDR3 protein: CASSAAAALTPDTIYF. The CDR3 DNA is TGTGCCAGCAGCGCAGCGGCCGCTCTCACTCCGGACACCATATATTTT.

This clonotype was seen at least ten times. This chain links TRBV4-2 with TRBJ2-1; 8 positions agree with TRBD2. Germline V gene data show CDR1 as LGHNA and CDR2 as YNFKEQ. V shed 3 bases, J shed 0 bases, and the junction held 1 base outside the gene matches. The CDR3 is made up of 15 amino acids. The CDR3 is CASSQSGGSYNEQFF. The CDR3 DNA is TGTGCCAGCAGCCAGAGCGGGGGCTCCTACAATGAGCAGTTCTTC.

This clonotype was detected ten times or more. The J gene is TRBJ2-1, the V gene TRBV5-5; 15 bases align to TRBD2. CDR1 SGHKS and CDR2 YYEKEE come from the germline V gene (reference sequence). The CDR3 sequence is 16 residues long. V was clipped by 3 bases and J by 10 bases; unmatched bases: 8. The CDR3 here is CASSWWTSGGAREQFF. The DNA for the CDR3 is TGTGCCAGCAGCTGGTGGACTAGCGGGGGGGCCCGAGAGCAGTTCTTC.

In its sample, this clonotype was seen many times. V is TRBV5-1 and J is TRBJ2-7; 7 nucleotides line up with TRBD2. In germline, CDR1 is SGHRS, CDR2 YFSETQ. The J segment lost 4 bases and the V segment lost 1 base, leaving 8 bases of the junction unmatched. CDR3 size: 15 residues. The CDR3 sequence is CASSLSGGSAYEQYF. The CDR3 DNA follows: TGCGCCAGCAGCTTGAGTGGCGGGAGTGCTTACGAGCAGTACTTC.

Only a few counts were recorded for this clonotype. The chain couples TRBV11-2 to TRBJ2-1, with 9 bases that match TRBD2. The CDR3 totals 16 residues. V was pared by 5 bases and J by 10 bases, with 15 bases of the junction left unmatched. CDR1 is SGHAT, CDR2 FQNNGV, per germline. CDR3 amino acids: CASSGGGGRGSGEQFF. CDR3 DNA: TGTGCCAGCAGCGGAGGGGGCGGGAGGGGCTCAGGCGAGCAGTTCTTC.

This clonotype was detected ten times or more. The gene calls are TRBV15 and TRBJ2-7; no clear D. Trimming pared 1 base from V and 1 base from J, leaving 14 bases between. This CDR3 region has 16 residues. The germline gives CDR1 LNHNV, CDR2 YYDKDF (reference sequence). CDR3 sequence (DNA): TGTGCCACCAGCAGAGGCGAATGGGCTACATCCTACGAGCAGTACTTC. Its protein is CATSRGEWATSYEQYF.

This clonotype was detected ten times or more. The chain couples TRBV5-1 to TRBJ2-2, with 8 positions matching TRBD2. Germline trimming cut 4 bases from V and 3 bases from J; bases unmatched to any gene: 8. CDR1 is SGHRS, CDR2 YFSETQ, per germline. The CDR3 loop spans 16 amino acids. CDR3 loop: CASSRLTSGDTGELFF. CDR3 DNA sequence: TGCGCCAGCAGCCGGCTAACTAGCGGAGACACCGGGGAGCTGTTTTTT.

In this sample, this clonotype turned up many times. The chain uses TRBV5-5 and TRBJ2-3, with D hard to call. Germline assignment: CDR1 SGHKS and CDR2 YYEKEE (reference sequence). V was pared by 3 bases and J by 6 bases, with 14 bases between. The CDR3 has 14 residues. In DNA form, the CDR3 reads TGTGCCAGCAGCTCGACCTCAGGTTCCGATACGCAGTATTTT. It codes for CASSSTSGSDTQYF.

The genes are TRBV12-3 or TRBV12-4 and TRBJ2-1, with D possibly being TRBD2 (5 bases). The CDR3 spans 13 residues. Trimming stripped 6 bases from V and 9 bases from J, with 15 bases between. CDR3 DNA: TGTGCCAGCAGCCCTCTGTTGGGAGCTGAGCAGTTCTTC. Its protein product is CASSPLLGAEQFF.

This clonotype was counted many times. J is TRBJ2-2 and V is TRBV20-1, with 7 nucleotides matching TRBD1. Germline V gene sequence: CDR1 DFQATT, CDR2 SNEGSKA (reference sequence). The CDR3 has 17 residues. V lost 3 bases, J lost 2 bases, and 12 bases stayed unmatched. As DNA, the CDR3 is TGCAGTGCTAGTGAACTCCCCGGGACAGTTAACACCGGGGAGCTGTTTTTT. Translated: CSASELPGTVNTGELFF.

This clonotype showed up just a few times. The chain uses TRBV24-1 and TRBJ2-3; D gene uncertain. This CDR3 has 14 amino acids. Germline CDR1 KGHDR, CDR2 SFDVKD. The V gene lost 5 bases and the J gene lost 5 bases, with 13 bases spanning the gap. The CDR3 nucleotides read TGTGCCACCAGTGGTCCGGCGGAAAAAGATACGCAGTATTTT. It encodes CATSGPAEKDTQYF.

Many counts were recorded for this clonotype. The genes are TRBV7-2 and TRBJ1-4; D gene ambiguous. With 4 bases removed from V and 3 bases from J, the gap between germline ends came to 12 bases. CDR3 length: 15 residues. CDR1 is SGHTA and CDR2 is FQGNSA in the germline V gene. The CDR3 DNA sequence: TGTGCCAGCAGCTCCTCTGGGCAGCCTAATGAAAAACTGTTTTTT. Its protein product is CASSSSGQPNEKLFF.

This clonotype occurred many times. This chain uses TRBV20-1 with TRBJ2-7; D perhaps matches TRBD1 (6 bases). The V gene lost 7 bases and the J gene lost 4 bases, with 11 bases spanning the gap. The germline CDR1 and CDR2 sequences are DFQATT and SNEGSKA (reference sequence). This CDR3 comprises 11 residues. DNA of the CDR3: TGCAGTGGTATACAGGGTTACGAGCAGTACTTC. It yields the protein CSGIQGYEQYF.

This clonotype occurred many times. CDR3 in DNA: TGCAGTGCTGGCGGGACCCCAGATACGCAGTATTTT. It specifies CSAGGTPDTQYF. The V and J genes are TRBV20-1 and TRBJ2-3, with a weak D call TRBD2 (6 bases). The CDR3 runs 12 residues. Germline CDR1 is DFQATT and CDR2 is SNEGSKA (reference sequence). V gave up 5 bases and J gave up 4 bases, with 10 bases separating them.

In this sample, this clonotype turned up many times. The gene calls are TRBV20-1 and TRBJ2-1; a weak D match, TRBD2 (8 bases). Germline V gene lookup returns CDR1 DFQATT and CDR2 SNEGSKA (reference sequence). Trimming took 5 bases from V and 7 from J, leaving 27 bases between them. The CDR3 runs 17 residues. The chain's CDR3 is CSAGRGTVTLAANEQFF. The CDR3 DNA follows: TGCAGTGCTGGACGAGGGACAGTGACACTAGCGGCAAATGAGCAGTTCTTC.

This chain links TRBV2 with TRBJ2-3; D may be TRBD1 (5 bases). CDR1 is SNHLY, CDR2 FYNNEI, per germline. The CDR3 length is 15 residues. Trimming took 7 bases from V and 4 from J, leaving 18 bases between them. In nucleotides, the CDR3 is TGTGCCAGCAAAGAATGGGGCTTGACGGCAGATACGCAGTATTTT. It yields the protein CASKEWGLTADTQYF. Full variable domain (outside the CDR3, taken from reference TRBV2 and TRBJ2-3): EPEVTQTPSHQVTQMGQEVILRCVPISNHLYFYWYRQILGQKVEFLVSFYNNEISEKSEIFDDQFSVERPDGSNFTLKIRSTKLEDSAMYFCASKEWGLTADTQYFGPGTRLTVL.